The 24 T cell receptor beta chains in this list originate from one sample, sequenced in a study of blood T cells in healthy people across ages. For the second PCR, which ran for 7 to 11 cycles, a sample-barcoded 5' primer and a J-beta primer mix were used. Using its own MiXCR run on the 5' RACE reads, TCRdb lists one record per CDR3 protein. The repertoire holds about 1 million distinct CDR3 sequences, with 40% to 50% as singletons. Sequencing was done on a sample of blood. These receptors were obtained from a woman aged 60 to 75 in good health.

The chain uses TRBV5-6 and TRBJ1-1; D unclear. The germline V gene encodes CDR1 SGHDT and CDR2 YYEEEE. The CDR3 runs 17 residues. Trimming cost V 6 bases and J 0 bases, with 21 bases left between them. CDR3 amino acids: CASTLGPSADMNTEAFF. CDR3 nucleotide sequence: TGTGCCAGCACCCTAGGTCCCTCTGCAGACATGAACACTGAAGCTTTCTTT.

This clonotype has more than one count but fewer than ten. This chain joins TRBV4-2 and TRBJ2-3; D could derive from TRBD1 or TRBD2 (6 bases each). This CDR3 comprises 18 residues. The ends were cut back, 4 bases at V and 0 bases at J, with 20 bases in the middle. Germline V gene sequence: CDR1 LGHNA, CDR2 YNFKEQ. Written as DNA, the CDR3 is TGTGCCAGCAGCCGGCAAGGCGGGACACCTGTAAGCACAGATACGCAGTATTTT. Translating gives CASSRQGGTPVSTDTQYF.

V usage is TRBV6-1 and J usage is TRBJ1-5; D not certain. This CDR3 contains 16 residues. The V gene lost 4 bases and the J gene lost 0 bases, with 13 bases spanning the gap. The germline V gene encodes CDR1 MNHNS and CDR2 SASEGT. The CDR3 nucleotides are TGTGCCAGCAGTGTATCCAGAACAAATAGCAATCAGCCCCAGCATTTT. It translates to CASSVSRTNSNQPQHF.

The chain links TRBV10-2 to TRBJ2-1; 9 bases are a match to TRBD2. The CDR3 is 18 amino acids. The V segment lost 3 bases and the J segment 7 bases; nucleotides outside the gene matches: 16. CDR1 WSHSY and CDR2 SAAADI come from the germline V gene. CDR3 nucleotides: TGCGCCAGCAGTGATCTTCTCCGGACTAGCGCAAATTGGAATGAGCAGTTCTTC. As protein: CASSDLLRTSANWNEQFF.

The chain is built from TRBV11-2 and TRBJ2-7; no firm D call. CDR1 and CDR2 (germline): SGHAT, FQNNGV. Between the trimmed V and J ends, which lost 0 bases and 0 bases, there was a span of 9 bases. The CDR3 loop spans 15 amino acids. The CDR3 DNA is TGTGCCAGCAGCTTAGATCCCCGAGCCTCCTACGAGCAGTACTTC. As protein: CASSLDPRASYEQYF.

The chain is built from TRBV7-9 and TRBJ2-5; 7 bases match TRBD2. The closer fit of TRBJ2-7 to the DNA end suggests the J call may be wrong. Per germline, CDR1 SEHNR and CDR2 FQNEAQ (reference sequence). The CDR3 consists of 14 residues. The CDR3, as DNA: TGTGCCAGCAGCTCGAGCGGGATTAGCAACGAGCAGTACTTC. Translated, it gives CASSSSGISNEQYF.

The rearrangement uses TRBV28 and TRBJ2-7; 7 positions agree with TRBD2. The CDR3 extends over 16 amino acids. CDR1 and CDR2 from the germline V gene are MDHEN and SYDVKM. The ends lost 4 bases at V and 7 bases at J; junction bases unmatched: 16. In DNA form, the CDR3 reads TGTGCCAGCAGTTCCCTGAAGAGCGGGACGTCTACTGAGCAGTACTTC. It is translated as CASSSLKSGTSTEQYF.

V is TRBV3-1 and J is TRBJ2-4; no clear D gene. Trimming cost V 4 bases and J 6 bases, with 7 bases left between them. There are 12 residues in the CDR3. Looked up from germline, CDR1 is LGHDT and CDR2 is YNNKEL (reference sequence). The CDR3 reads CASSPTGNIQYF. The CDR3, as DNA: TGTGCCAGCAGCCCGACTGGAAACATTCAGTACTTC.

The chain carries TRBV30 and TRBJ2-5; D call uncertain. CDR1 and CDR2 from the germline V gene are GTSNPN and SVGIG (reference sequence). Trimming left V 1 base short and J 3 bases short, with 6 bases between. This CDR3 contains 12 residues. CDR3 coding DNA: TGTGCCTGGAGTGCCCAAAAAGAGACCCAGTACTTC. Translating gives CAWSAQKETQYF.

On this clonotype itself: The junction does not match germline at one end; this may be a read error. The V and J genes are TRBV20-1 and TRBJ1-2, with TRBD1 as a possible D gene (5 bases). This CDR3 is 11 amino acids long. The germline CDR1 and CDR2 sequences are DFQATT and SNEGSKA (reference sequence). CDR3 in amino acids: CRAERGYGYTF. As DNA, the CDR3 is TGCAGGGCTGAACGGGGCTATGGCTACACTTTC.

This clonotype has just a few counts. The chain combines TRBV9 with TRBJ2-5; D is perhaps TRBD2 (6 bases). Per germline, CDR1 SGDLS and CDR2 YYNGEE. Trimming stripped 5 bases from V and 3 bases from J, with 23 bases between. The CDR3 sequence is 17 residues long. The CDR3 sequence is CASRTGGVADDKETQYF. In DNA form, the CDR3 reads TGTGCCAGCAGAACTGGCGGGGTAGCGGACGATAAAGAGACCCAGTACTTC.

V is TRBV10-3 and J is TRBJ2-7, with 9 bases matching TRBD1. The CDR3 runs to 13 residues. V lost 8 bases to trimming and J lost 1 base; unmatched junction nucleotides: 3. CDR1 ENHRY and CDR2 SYGVKD come from the germline V gene. The CDR3 DNA is TGTGCCATCCGGGACAGGGTGTCCTACGAGCAGTACTTC. Translation gives CAIRDRVSYEQYF.

V gene TRBV27 combines with J gene TRBJ2-3; 9 nucleotides line up with TRBD2. This CDR3 is 14 amino acids long. J lost 4 bases, V lost 6 bases, and 5 bases had no gene match. Looked up from germline, CDR1 is MNHEY and CDR2 is SMNVEV (reference sequence). The CDR3 nucleotides read TGTGCCAGCAGGATAGCGGGAGTTCCAGATACGCAGTATTTT. Encoded protein: CASRIAGVPDTQYF.

This clonotype was seen a handful of times. This chain joins TRBV11-2 and TRBJ2-1; D not certain. The CDR3 consists of 15 residues. V shed 1 base and J shed 2 bases, with 9 bases lying between them. The germline gives CDR1 SGHAT, CDR2 FQNNGV. The CDR3, as DNA: TGTGCCAGCAGCTTAGTGCCTGGAGCCTACAATGAGCAGTTCTTC. Encoded protein: CASSLVPGAYNEQFF. The variable domain in full, with the rest retrieved from reference TRBV11-2 and TRBJ2-1, is EAGVAQSPRYKIIEKRQSVAFWCNPISGHATLYWYQQILGQGPKLLIQFQNNGVVDDSQLPKDRFSAERLKGVDSTLKIQPAKLEDSAVYLCASSLVPGAYNEQFFGPGTRLTVL.

J is TRBJ2-7 and V is TRBV27, with 10 positions matching TRBD1. In germline, CDR1 is MNHEY, CDR2 SMNVEV (reference sequence). J gave up 4 bases and V 3 bases, and 3 bases lay outside the gene matches. The length of the CDR3 is 14 residues. The CDR3 spells CASSLTGGYYEQYF. DNA for the CDR3: TGTGCCAGCAGTTTGACAGGGGGCTATTACGAGCAGTACTTC.

This clonotype was counted between two and nine times. The chain carries TRBV12-3 or TRBV12-4 and TRBJ2-1; D is perhaps TRBD1 or TRBD2 (6 bases each). This CDR3 has 17 residues. V lost 6 bases and J lost 6, with 24 bases in between. The CDR3 bases are TGTGCCAGCAGCCCCTGGGGGGCTAGCGCGTCAGCCAATGAGCAGTTCTTC. It specifies CASSPWGASASANEQFF.

This rearrangement joins TRBV11-2 to TRBJ2-1; tentatively, D is TRBD1 or TRBD2 (6 bases each). The J call is uncertain, as TRBJ2-7 better fits the DNA end. Germline CDR1 and CDR2: SGHAT and FQNNGV. The CDR3 contains 16 residues. The CDR3 DNA sequence: TGTGCCAGCAGCCGAGAGGGGGGAGTACGATACAATGAGCAGTACTTC. Translation gives CASSREGGVRYNEQYF.

This clonotype was seen only once. The J gene is TRBJ2-7, the V gene TRBV3-1, with a weak D call TRBD1 (5 bases). The CDR3 is 14 residues long. Germline V gene sequence: CDR1 LGHDT, CDR2 YNNKEL (reference sequence). V gave up 1 base and J gave up 5 bases, with 12 bases separating them. The CDR3 loop is CASSQGGFGDEQYF. In nucleotides, the CDR3 is TGTGCCAGCAGCCAAGGGGGCTTTGGAGACGAGCAGTACTTC.

In this sample, this clonotype turned up a few times. V usage is TRBV7-9 and J usage is TRBJ2-3; tentatively, D is TRBD1 or TRBD2 (5 bases each). Germline CDR1 is SEHNR and CDR2 is FQNEAQ (reference sequence). Trimming took 0 bases from V and 1 from J, leaving 11 bases between them. The CDR3 totals 16 residues. The CDR3, as DNA: TGTGCCAGCAGCTTAGCCCCGGGACCCGGCACAGATACGCAGTATTTT. The encoded protein is CASSLAPGPGTDTQYF.

This chain connects TRBV20-1 to TRBJ2-7; 8 nucleotides line up with TRBD2. The CDR3 loop spans 16 amino acids. CDR1 is DFQATT, CDR2 SNEGSKA, per germline (reference sequence). Unmatched junction bases numbered 13, after V lost 4 bases and J lost 2 bases. CDR3: CSAKIGGVAGPYEQYF. CDR3 DNA: TGCAGTGCTAAAATAGGCGGGGTAGCGGGACCCTACGAGCAGTACTTC.

The V gene is TRBV2, the J gene TRBJ2-7, with D perhaps being TRBD1 or TRBD2 (5 bases each). Germline CDR1 SNHLY, CDR2 FYNNEI. V shed 8 bases and J shed 0 bases, with 14 bases lying between them. The CDR3 is 14 amino acids. The CDR3 DNA follows: TGTGCCAGCGGGGGACGACTCAACTCCTACGAGCAGTACTTC. It yields the protein CASGGRLNSYEQYF.

The chain links TRBV12-3 or TRBV12-4 to TRBJ2-7, with 12 bases identical to TRBD1. The CDR3 totals 14 residues. The junction had 5 bases not matched to a gene; V was cut back by 6 bases and J by 5 bases. The CDR3: CASRRDRGQNEQYF. The CDR3 coding sequence is TGTGCCAGCAGACGGGACAGGGGGCAAAACGAGCAGTACTTC.

Regarding this clonotype: A read error may account for a junction end that differs from germline. The DNA for the CDR3 is TGTGCCAGCCGCCAAAGCGGGAGAACGCAAGAGACCCAGTACTTC. This codes for CASRQSGRTQETQYF. V is TRBV3-1 and J is TRBJ2-5; the match to TRBD2 covers 8 bases. This CDR3 contains 15 residues. Per the germline V gene, CDR1 is LGHDT and CDR2 is YNNKEL (reference sequence).

The gene calls are TRBV2 and TRBJ2-5; the D is unclear. The DNA matches TRBJ2-7 better at its end, which makes the J call doubtful. The CDR3 is 12 residues long. CDR1 is SNHLY, CDR2 FYNNEI, per germline. DNA for the CDR3: TGTGCCAGCAGTGGGCAACGCTACGAGCAGTACTTC. Encoded protein: CASSGQRYEQYF.